A selection of T cell receptor beta chains follows, all from one sample in a study of blood T cell repertoires in COVID-19. Libraries were prepared by immunoSEQ multiplex PCR; TCRdb keeps only in-frame clonotypes and omits some of them. The table includes approximately 150,000 clones, around 82% detected once. The sequencing sample was made of peripheral blood. These TCRs come from a woman in her fifties or sixties with acute or convalescent COVID-19. CDR3s include the opening cysteine and the closing phenylalanine or tryptophan. The order of the fields is clone size, V gene, J gene, D gene, CDR3 protein, CDR3 DNA. D genes are given only for firm matches. Size is omitted from some rows. Given values are once, few, many or a class for expanded clones.

abundance: .; v_gene: TRBV27; j_gene: TRBJ2-7; d_gene: TRBD1; CDR3aa: CASSPLPGQGPEQYF; CDR3nt: TGTGCCAGCAGTCCGCTCCCGGGACAGGGACCCGAGCAGTACTTC
abundance: few; v_gene: TRBV27; j_gene: TRBJ1-6; d_gene: .; CDR3aa: CASSLSTQGPPLHF; CDR3nt: TGTGCCAGCAGTTTATCGACGCAGGGGCCACCCCTCCACTTT
abundance: .; v_gene: TRBV3-1/TRBV3-2; j_gene: TRBJ2-7; d_gene: TRBD1; CDR3aa: CASSRTGSSYEQYF; CDR3nt: TGTGCCAGCTCTCGGACAGGGAGCTCCTACGAGCAGTACTTC
abundance: .; v_gene: TRBV6-4; j_gene: TRBJ2-5; d_gene: TRBD2; CDR3aa: CASRKGGRTETQYF; CDR3nt: TGTGCCAGCAGAAAGGGAGGGAGGACAGAGACCCAGTACTTC
abundance: .; v_gene: TRBV7-6; j_gene: TRBJ2-7; d_gene: TRBD1; CDR3aa: CASSVTGTGVGEQYF; CDR3nt: TGTGCCAGCAGCGTTACCGGGACAGGGGTAGGGGAGCAGTACTTC
abundance: .; v_gene: TRBV5-8; j_gene: TRBJ1-1; d_gene: .; CDR3aa: CASSLPGYEDTEAFF; CDR3nt: TGTGCCAGCAGCCTTCCGGGATATGAGGACACTGAAGCTTTCTTT
abundance: .; v_gene: TRBV7-9; j_gene: TRBJ1-2; d_gene: .; CDR3aa: CASSSKEGPGGYTF; CDR3nt: TGTGCCAGCAGCTCAAAAGAAGGGCCGGGGGGCTACACCTTC
abundance: .; v_gene: TRBV12-5; j_gene: TRBJ2-3; d_gene: .; CDR3aa: CASVGGSTQYF; CDR3nt: TGTGCTAGTGTCGGGGGAAGTACGCAGTATTTT
abundance: .; v_gene: TRBV28; j_gene: TRBJ1-2; d_gene: TRBD1; CDR3aa: CASSQTLGTGGHYGYTF; CDR3nt: TGTGCCAGCAGCCAAACTCTCGGGACAGGGGGCCACTATGGCTACACCTTC
abundance: .; v_gene: TRBV11-2; j_gene: TRBJ2-1; d_gene: TRBD2; CDR3aa: CASSPGSLAGGLNEQFF; CDR3nt: TGTGCCAGCAGCCCAGGGTCCCTAGCGGGGGGCCTCAATGAGCAGTTCTTC
abundance: few; v_gene: TRBV19; j_gene: TRBJ2-1; d_gene: .; CDR3aa: CASSIWGGPSYNEQFF; CDR3nt: TGTGCCAGTAGTATCTGGGGGGGCCCCTCCTACAATGAGCAGTTCTTC
abundance: .; v_gene: TRBV6-6; j_gene: TRBJ1-6; d_gene: .; CDR3aa: CASSYSTGGNSPLHF; CDR3nt: TGTGCCAGCAGTTACTCTACGGGAGGTAATTCACCCCTCCACTTT
abundance: .; v_gene: TRBV2; j_gene: TRBJ1-4; d_gene: TRBD1; CDR3aa: CASSGRGGQTNEKLFF; CDR3nt: TGTGCCAGCAGTGGACGTGGGGGACAGACTAATGAAAAACTGTTTTTT
abundance: .; v_gene: TRBV6-5; j_gene: TRBJ2-2; d_gene: .; CDR3aa: CASILSKGAGELFF; CDR3nt: TGTGCCAGCATCTTATCTAAGGGGGCCGGGGAGCTGTTTTTT
abundance: once; v_gene: TRBV10-3; j_gene: TRBJ2-7; d_gene: .; CDR3aa: CAISSGVAYEQYF; CDR3nt: TGTGCCATCAGCTCCGGGGTCGCCTACGAGCAGTACTTC
abundance: few; v_gene: TRBV5-1; j_gene: TRBJ1-2; d_gene: TRBD1; CDR3aa: CASSWTPDRVDYGYTF; CDR3nt: TGCGCCAGCAGCTGGACCCCGGACAGGGTGGACTATGGCTACACCTTC
abundance: .; v_gene: TRBV23-1; j_gene: TRBJ1-2; d_gene: .; CDR3aa: CASSTSGTLSYGYTF; CDR3nt: TGCGCCAGCAGTACGTCAGGGACACTTTCTTATGGCTACACCTTC
abundance: .; v_gene: TRBV5-5; j_gene: TRBJ2-1; d_gene: .; CDR3aa: CASSIDRYNEQFF; CDR3nt: TGTGCCAGCAGTATCGACAGATACAATGAGCAGTTCTTC
abundance: .; v_gene: TRBV3-1/TRBV3-2; j_gene: TRBJ2-7; d_gene: .; CDR3aa: CASSHGLGEQYF; CDR3nt: TGTGCCAGCAGCCATGGACTCGGCGAGCAGTACTTC
abundance: .; v_gene: TRBV6-1; j_gene: TRBJ2-6; d_gene: .; CDR3aa: CASSELPSGGANVLTF; CDR3nt: TGTGCCAGCAGTGAATTGCCCTCTGGCGGGGCCAACGTCCTGACTTTC
abundance: few; v_gene: TRBV14; j_gene: TRBJ1-1; d_gene: TRBD1; CDR3aa: CASSLRQGISEAFF; CDR3nt: TGTGCCAGCAGCCTTCGACAGGGGATTTCTGAAGCTTTCTTT
abundance: .; v_gene: TRBV18; j_gene: TRBJ1-3; d_gene: .; CDR3aa: CASSPRGIGNTIYF; CDR3nt: TGTGCCAGCTCACCACGCGGGATTGGAAACACCATATATTTT
abundance: once; v_gene: TRBV19; j_gene: TRBJ2-1; d_gene: TRBD1; CDR3aa: CASSGTGGNEQFF; CDR3nt: TGTGCCAGTAGCGGGACAGGGGGCAATGAGCAGTTCTTC
abundance: few; v_gene: TRBV6-4; j_gene: TRBJ2-3; d_gene: TRBD2; CDR3aa: CASSDSQGLATDTQYF; CDR3nt: TGTGCCAGCAGTGACTCTCAGGGACTAGCAACAGATACGCAGTATTTT
abundance: .; v_gene: TRBV12-3/TRBV12-4; j_gene: TRBJ2-1; d_gene: TRBD2; CDR3aa: CASSGLVSEQFF; CDR3nt: TGTGCCAGCAGTGGACTAGTTAGTGAGCAGTTCTTC
abundance: once; v_gene: TRBV12-3/TRBV12-4; j_gene: TRBJ1-2; d_gene: .; CDR3aa: CASTPGNYGYTF; CDR3nt: TGTGCCAGCACCCCGGGTAACTATGGCTACACCTTC
abundance: .; v_gene: TRBV2; j_gene: TRBJ2-1; d_gene: .; CDR3aa: CAGFASGQFYNEQFF; CDR3nt: TGTGCCGGCTTTGCTTCTGGGCAGTTCTACAATGAGCAGTTCTTC
abundance: once; v_gene: TRBV7-2; j_gene: TRBJ2-1; d_gene: TRBD2; CDR3aa: CASRSPPSGGAGNEQFF; CDR3nt: TGTGCCAGCAGGTCCCCCCCCAGCGGGGGGGCGGGCAATGAGCAGTTCTTC
abundance: .; v_gene: TRBV9; j_gene: TRBJ1-2; d_gene: .; CDR3aa: CASSVARGYGYTF; CDR3nt: TGTGCCAGCAGCGTAGCCAGAGGGTATGGCTACACCTTC
abundance: .; v_gene: TRBV10-3; j_gene: TRBJ2-2; d_gene: TRBD1; CDR3aa: CAVANAQGVGLTGELFF; CDR3nt: TGTGCCGTTGCCAATGCCCAGGGGGTTGGGTTAACCGGGGAGCTGTTTTTT
abundance: .; v_gene: TRBV2; j_gene: TRBJ1-2; d_gene: .; CDR3aa: CASSRDTATNYGYTF; CDR3nt: TGTGCCAGCAGCCGGGACACTGCTACTAACTATGGCTACACCTTC
abundance: .; v_gene: TRBV5-6; j_gene: TRBJ2-3; d_gene: TRBD2; CDR3aa: CASSRPGRGGTDTQYF; CDR3nt: TGTGCCAGCAGCCGCCCGGGGCGGGGGGGCACAGATACGCAGTATTTT